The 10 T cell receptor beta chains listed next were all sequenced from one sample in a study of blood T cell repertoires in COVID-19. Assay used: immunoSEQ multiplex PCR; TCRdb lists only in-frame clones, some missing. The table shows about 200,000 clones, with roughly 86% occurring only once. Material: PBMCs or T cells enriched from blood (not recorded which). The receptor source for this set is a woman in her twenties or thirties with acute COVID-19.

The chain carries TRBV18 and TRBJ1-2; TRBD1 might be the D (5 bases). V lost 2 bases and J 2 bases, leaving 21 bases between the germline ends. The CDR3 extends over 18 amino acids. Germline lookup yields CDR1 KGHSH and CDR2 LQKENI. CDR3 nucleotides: TGTGCCAGCTCACCAATCATCGGTGGCAGGCAGGGCAACTATGGCTACACCTTC. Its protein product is CASSPIIGGRQGNYGYTF. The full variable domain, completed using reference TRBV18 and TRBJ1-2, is NAGVMQNPRHLVRRRGQEARLRCSPMKGHSHVYWYRQLPEEGLKFMVYLQKENIIDESGMPKERFSAEFPKEGPSILRIQQVVRGDSAAYFCASSPIIGGRQGNYGYTFGSGTRLTVV.

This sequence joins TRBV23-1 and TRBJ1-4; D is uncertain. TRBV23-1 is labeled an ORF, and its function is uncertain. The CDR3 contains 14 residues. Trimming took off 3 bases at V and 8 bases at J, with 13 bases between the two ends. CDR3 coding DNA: TGCGCCAGCAGTCACTGTGACTATGGAGAAAAACTGTTTTTT. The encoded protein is CASSHCDYGEKLFF.

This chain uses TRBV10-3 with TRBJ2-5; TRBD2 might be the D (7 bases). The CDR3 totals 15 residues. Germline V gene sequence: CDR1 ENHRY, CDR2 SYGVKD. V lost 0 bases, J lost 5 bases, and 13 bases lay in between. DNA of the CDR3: TGTGCCATCAGTGAGTCCCGGGGGGCGGGTGAGACCCAGTACTTC. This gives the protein CAISESRGAGETQYF.

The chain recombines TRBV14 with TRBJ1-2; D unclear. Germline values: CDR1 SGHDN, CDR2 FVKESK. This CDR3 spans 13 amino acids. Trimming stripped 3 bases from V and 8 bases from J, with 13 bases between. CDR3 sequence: CASSHSPTGGYTF. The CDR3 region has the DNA TGTGCCAGCAGCCACAGCCCGACGGGGGGCTACACCTTC.

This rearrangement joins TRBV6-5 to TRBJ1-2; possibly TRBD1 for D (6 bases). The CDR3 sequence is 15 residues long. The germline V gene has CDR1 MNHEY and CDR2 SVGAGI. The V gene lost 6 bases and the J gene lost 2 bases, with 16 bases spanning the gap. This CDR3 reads CASSAYRDNNYGYTF. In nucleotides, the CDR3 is TGTGCCAGCAGCGCCTACCGGGACAACAACTATGGCTACACCTTC.

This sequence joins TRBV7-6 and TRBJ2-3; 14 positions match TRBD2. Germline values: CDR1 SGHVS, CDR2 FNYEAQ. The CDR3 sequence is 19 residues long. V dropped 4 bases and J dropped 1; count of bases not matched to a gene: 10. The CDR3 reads CASSSTGTSGGRGTDTQYF. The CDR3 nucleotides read TGTGCCAGCAGCTCAACCGGGACTAGCGGGGGTCGAGGCACAGATACGCAGTATTTT. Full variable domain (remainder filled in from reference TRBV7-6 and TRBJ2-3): GAGVSQSPRYKVTKRGQDVALRCDPISGHVSLYWYRQALGQGPEFLTYFNYEAQQDKSGLPNDRFSAERPEGSISTLTIQRTEQRDSAMYRCASSSTGTSGGRGTDTQYFGPGTRLTVL.

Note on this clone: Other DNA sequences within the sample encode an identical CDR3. CDR3 region: CASSDRGLNQPQHF. The CDR3 bases are TGTGCCAGCAGTGACAGGGGGCTAAATCAGCCCCAGCATTTT. This sequence joins TRBV6-1 and TRBJ1-5; 8 bases agree with TRBD1. Germline V gives CDR1 MNHNS, CDR2 SASEGT. V gave up 3 bases and J gave up 4 bases; unmatched junction bases: 2. This CDR3 spans 14 amino acids.

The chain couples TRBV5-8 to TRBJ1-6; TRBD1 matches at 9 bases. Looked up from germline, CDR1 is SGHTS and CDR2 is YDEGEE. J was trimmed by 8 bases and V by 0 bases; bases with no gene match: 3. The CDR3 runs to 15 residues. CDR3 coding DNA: TGTGCCAGCAGCTTGGGGGACAGGGTACATTCACCCCTCCACTTT. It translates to CASSLGDRVHSPLHF. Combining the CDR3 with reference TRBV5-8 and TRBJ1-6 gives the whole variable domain EAGVTQSPTHLIKTRGQQATLRCSPISGHTSVYWYQQALGLGLQFLLWYDEGEERNRGNFPPRFSGRQFPNYSSELNVNALELEDSALYLCASSLGDRVHSPLHFGNGTRLTVT.

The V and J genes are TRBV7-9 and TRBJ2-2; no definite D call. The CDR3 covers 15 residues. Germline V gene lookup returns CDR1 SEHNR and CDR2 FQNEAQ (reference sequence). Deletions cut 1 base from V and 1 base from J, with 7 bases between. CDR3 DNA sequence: TGTGCCAGCAGCTTAGGTACAGAGAACACCGGGGAGCTGTTTTTT. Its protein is CASSLGTENTGELFF.

The chain's CDR3 is CASSQESMRGTDTQYF. The DNA for the CDR3 is TGCGCCAGCAGCCAAGAGAGTATGCGGGGCACAGATACGCAGTATTTT. This chain joins TRBV4-3 and TRBJ2-3; weak D call: TRBD2 (5 bases). V was trimmed by 0 bases and J by 1 base, leaving 11 bases between them. Germline V gives CDR1 LGHNA, CDR2 YSLEER. The CDR3 sequence is 16 residues long.